What follows are 28 T cell receptor beta chains derived from one specimen sequenced in a study of blood T cell repertoires in COVID-19. Sequenced by immunoSEQ multiplex PCR; TCRdb stores in-frame clones only, minus some. This table holds approximately 240,000 clones, about 85% found once. Source material: peripheral blood. The receptors come from a man aged 50 to 59 who had recovered from COVID-19.

The chain uses TRBV7-2 and TRBJ1-5; a weak D match, TRBD1 (5 bases). The germline CDR1 and CDR2 sequences are SGHTA and FQGNSA. The CDR3 extends over 14 amino acids. Deletions cut 7 bases from V and 6 bases from J, with 16 bases between. The CDR3 loop reads CASTPGRGSQPQHF. CDR3 nucleotide sequence: TGTGCCAGCACCCCAGGGAGGGGATCTCAGCCCCAGCATTTT.

The rearrangement joins TRBV28 to TRBJ1-2, with 7 positions matching TRBD1. Germline V lookup: CDR1 MDHEN, CDR2 SYDVKM. CDR3 length: 13 amino acids. J was trimmed by 7 bases and V by 6 bases; bases with no gene match: 8. The CDR3 sequence: CASSPDRVTGYTF. In DNA form, the CDR3 reads TGTGCCAGCAGCCCCGACAGGGTGACTGGCTACACCTTC.

The chain is built from TRBV28 and TRBJ2-7; 9 nucleotides line up with TRBD1. The trim removed 5 bases at V and 4 bases at J, leaving 9 bases unmatched. This CDR3 region has 15 residues. Germline V gene data show CDR1 as MDHEN and CDR2 as SYDVKM. The CDR3 is CASSRTGTGRYEQYF. CDR3 DNA sequence: TGTGCCAGCAGTCGAACCGGGACAGGGAGATACGAGCAGTACTTC.

The V gene is TRBV20-1, the J gene TRBJ2-5; 11 bases agree with TRBD2. With V trimmed by 3 bases and J by 3 bases, 6 bases remained unmatched. From germline, CDR1 is DFQATT and CDR2 SNEGSKA (reference sequence). The CDR3 consists of 15 residues. The CDR3 is CSASSGLAGKETQYF. The CDR3, as DNA: TGCAGTGCTAGTTCCGGACTAGCGGGTAAAGAGACCCAGTACTTC.

The chain links TRBV3-1 (or the pseudogene TRBV3-2) to TRBJ1-1, with 9 nucleotides matching TRBD1. J gave up 4 bases and V 4 bases, and 4 bases lay outside the gene matches. The CDR3 consists of 14 residues. Germline V lookup: CDR1 LGHDT, CDR2 YNNKEL (reference sequence). The CDR3 region has the DNA TGTGCCAGCAGCCGACAGGGGGTGGGCACTGAAGCTTTCTTT. Translation gives CASSRQGVGTEAFF.

J is TRBJ1-2 and V is TRBV7-9; no clear D. V gave up 1 base and J gave up 10 bases, with 10 bases separating them. This CDR3 has 12 amino acids. CDR1 and CDR2 (germline): SEHNR, FQNEAQ (reference sequence). CDR3 bases: TGTGCCAGCAGCTTAGTATCGGGGTTCTACACCTTC. It specifies CASSLVSGFYTF.

V and J are TRBV7-8 and TRBJ2-2, with D possibly being TRBD2 (5 bases). The CDR3 is 15 amino acids. CDR1 is SGHVS, CDR2 FQNEAQ, per germline. Trimming took off 6 bases at V and 0 bases at J, with 11 bases between the two ends. The CDR3 coding sequence is TGTGCCAGCAGTCGGGGAAACGCGAACACCGGGGAGCTGTTTTTT. Its protein is CASSRGNANTGELFF. The whole variable domain, remainder taken from reference TRBV7-8 and TRBJ2-2, is GAGVSQSPRYKVAKRGQDVALRCDPISGHVSLFWYQQALGQGPEFLTYFQNEAQLDKSGLPSDRFFAERPEGSVSTLKIQRTQQEDSAVYLCASSRGNANTGELFFGEGSRLTVL.

CDR3 sequence reads: CASSTRDRGGEQYF. The CDR3 coding sequence is TGCGCCAGCAGCACACGGGACAGGGGGGGCGAGCAGTACTTC. V usage is TRBV5-1 and J usage is TRBJ2-7; 11 bases are shared with TRBD1. The CDR3 spans 14 residues. Losses at the gene ends were 4 bases for V and 6 bases for J; bases not matched to a gene: 6. The germline V gene encodes CDR1 SGHRS and CDR2 YFSETQ.

The chain carries TRBV19 and TRBJ2-7; 9 bases align to TRBD2. The CDR3 runs to 15 residues. With V trimmed by 3 bases and J by 3 bases, 6 bases remained unmatched. Germline values: CDR1 LNHDA, CDR2 SQIVND (reference sequence). The CDR3 spells CASSILSGSLYEQYF. The DNA of the CDR3 is TGTGCCAGTAGTATTCTTAGCGGGAGCCTCTACGAGCAGTACTTC.

The genes are TRBV2 and TRBJ1-4; 7 bases align to TRBD1. Trimming at V came to 9 bases and at J to 8 bases, leaving 12 bases not matched to a gene. The CDR3 totals 14 residues. Germline assignment: CDR1 SNHLY and CDR2 FYNNEI. DNA for the CDR3: TGTGCCAGTGTGGGCCCAGGGGGTTTGGAAAAACTGTTTTTT. Protein sequence: CASVGPGGLEKLFF.

The chain uses TRBV5-1 and TRBJ1-2; a possible D gene is TRBD1 (5 bases). This CDR3 comprises 12 residues. Germline-derived CDR1 and CDR2 are SGHRS and YFSETQ. V was shortened by 5 bases and J by 8 bases, with 13 bases between the two germline ends. The CDR3 protein is CASSQNDRGYTF. The CDR3 bases are TGCGCCAGCAGTCAAAACGACAGAGGCTACACCTTC.

This clone has just a few counts. The chain couples TRBV18 to TRBJ2-3; 9 bases match TRBD1. J gave up 0 bases and V 6 bases, and 4 bases lay outside the gene matches. Germline V CDR1 and CDR2: KGHSH, LQKENI. CDR3 length: 15 amino acids. The CDR3 spells CASSEGQGSTDTQYF. CDR3 bases: TGTGCCAGCTCCGAGGGACAGGGAAGCACAGATACGCAGTATTTT.

The V call is TRBV2, the J call TRBJ2-2; 9 bases map to TRBD1. Trimming cost V 7 bases and J 4 bases; bases outside gene matches: 7. Germline V lookup: CDR1 SNHLY, CDR2 FYNNEI. The CDR3 extends over 15 amino acids. CDR3: CASTRGTGPTGELFF. CDR3 in DNA: TGTGCCAGCACCAGGGGGACAGGGCCCACCGGGGAGCTGTTTTTT.

The V and J genes are TRBV4-2 and TRBJ2-2, with D tentatively TRBD2 (5 bases). The V end lost 1 base, the J end lost 3 bases, and 15 bases lay between the germline ends. This CDR3 spans 17 amino acids. Germline CDR1 and CDR2: LGHNA and YNFKEQ. This CDR3 is CASSQVGLADYTGELFF. The DNA of the CDR3 is TGTGCCAGCAGCCAAGTCGGCCTAGCTGATTACACCGGGGAGCTGTTTTTT.

The chain combines TRBV19 with TRBJ2-7; D may be TRBD2 (6 bases). The CDR3 has 12 amino acids. Germline CDR1 reads LNHDA; CDR2 reads SQIVND (reference sequence). Trimming removed 3 bases from V and 5 bases from J, with 8 bases in between. The CDR3 is CASSIRGNEQYF. The DNA of the CDR3 is TGTGCCAGTAGTATCCGCGGGAACGAGCAGTACTTC.

The chain combines TRBV29-1 with TRBJ2-2; D is undetermined. The V gene lost 7 bases and the J gene lost 1 base, with 10 bases spanning the gap. Germline lookup yields CDR1 SQVTM and CDR2 ANQGSEA. This CDR3 is built from 13 residues. The CDR3 reads CSGIRRNTGELFF. The CDR3 nucleotides read TGCAGCGGCATCCGGAGGAACACCGGGGAGCTGTTTTTT.

This clone was picked up one time. This chain connects TRBV19 to TRBJ2-3; tentatively, D is TRBD2 (5 bases). The CDR3 is made up of 16 amino acids. CDR1 is LNHDA and CDR2 is SQIVND in the germline V gene (reference sequence). V was trimmed by 4 bases and J by 0 bases, leaving 14 bases between them. This CDR3 is CASSNPAGASTDTQYF. The CDR3 nucleotides are TGTGCCAGTAGTAATCCGGCGGGTGCTAGCACAGATACGCAGTATTTT.

The chain uses TRBV7-2 and TRBJ2-1, with D possibly TRBD1 on 6 matching bases. V was trimmed by 1 base and J by 1 base, leaving 20 bases between them. This CDR3 has 19 residues. Germline CDR1 is SGHTA and CDR2 is FQGNSA. The CDR3 DNA reads TGTGCCAGCAGCTTAGACCCTCGGAACAGGGTAAGATCCTACAATGAGCAGTTCTTC. It yields the protein CASSLDPRNRVRSYNEQFF.

In DNA form, the CDR3 reads TGTGCCAGCACCAAAGCACCCAACACCGGGGAGCTGTTTTTT. Translation: CASTKAPNTGELFF. V gene TRBV28 combines with J gene TRBJ2-2; D is ambiguous. V lost 7 bases and J lost 2, with 11 bases in between. Looked up from germline, CDR1 is MDHEN and CDR2 is SYDVKM. The CDR3 covers 14 residues.

The chain employs TRBV29-1 and TRBJ2-5, with 9 bases that match TRBD1. There are 13 residues in the CDR3. V was clipped by 4 bases and J by 7 bases; unmatched bases: 7. Germline assignment: CDR1 SQVTM and CDR2 ANQGSEA. The CDR3 loop reads CSVGDRASWTQYF. DNA of the CDR3: TGCAGCGTTGGGGACAGGGCCTCGTGGACCCAGTACTTC.

The rearrangement uses TRBV5-1 and TRBJ2-5; TRBD1 might be the D (6 bases). Germline V lookup: CDR1 SGHRS, CDR2 YFSETQ. This CDR3 spans 17 amino acids. V lost 5 bases and J 7 bases, leaving 27 bases between the germline ends. The CDR3 region is CASSSRPPGDLRGTQYF. In DNA form, the CDR3 reads TGCGCCAGCAGTTCTCGACCCCCAGGGGATCTCAGGGGGACCCAGTACTTC. The complete variable domain, with remaining parts taken from reference TRBV5-1 and TRBJ2-5, reads KAGVTQTPRYLIKTRGQQVTLSCSPISGHRSVSWYQQTPGQGLQFLFEYFSETQRNKGNFPGRFSGRQFSNSRSEMNVSTLELGDSALYLCASSSRPPGDLRGTQYFGPGTRLLVL.

The chain recombines TRBV27 with TRBJ1-3; D might be TRBD1 (5 bases). Germline values: CDR1 MNHEY, CDR2 SMNVEV (reference sequence). The CDR3 consists of 14 residues. V lost 3 bases and J 3 bases, leaving 9 bases between the germline ends. Here the CDR3 DNA reads TGTGCCAGCAGTTTGCACCAGGGTGGAAACACCATATATTTT. It yields the protein CASSLHQGGNTIYF.

The rearrangement links TRBV7-9 to TRBJ2-7, with 7 bases identical to TRBD1. Germline CDR1 and CDR2: SEHNR and FQNEAQ (reference sequence). This CDR3 has 15 residues. The V gene end was trimmed by 5 bases and the J gene end by 9 bases; junction bases not matched to a gene: 16. The CDR3 coding sequence is TGTGCCAGCAGCACCCGGGACAGTGGAACTATCGGGCAGTACTTC. It yields the protein CASSTRDSGTIGQYF.

The chain combines TRBV6-5 with TRBJ1-6; no reliable D call. This CDR3 has 13 amino acids. Germline values: CDR1 MNHEY, CDR2 SVGAGI. V lost 10 bases and J 6 bases, leaving 13 bases between the germline ends. The CDR3 DNA is TGTGCCACCCGACGGGAGTCTAATTCACCCCTCCACTTT. Protein sequence: CATRRESNSPLHF.

The V call is TRBV7-9, the J call TRBJ1-1, with D possibly TRBD1 on 6 matching bases. Germline V gene lookup returns CDR1 SEHNR and CDR2 FQNEAQ (reference sequence). The CDR3 runs 13 residues. Trimming removed 5 bases from V and 5 bases from J, with 12 bases in between. The DNA of the CDR3 is TGTGCCAGCAGCGAACCAGGGGTGACTGAAGCTTTCTTT. Its protein product is CASSEPGVTEAFF.

This clone has a single count. The chain recombines TRBV27 with TRBJ2-3; D not certain. The germline V gene encodes CDR1 MNHEY and CDR2 SMNVEV (reference sequence). The CDR3 extends over 17 amino acids. The V and J ends lost 1 base and 1 base respectively, with 15 bases between them. CDR3 nucleotide sequence: TGTGCCAGCAGTTTATTGGCCTCCCCCTCAGGCACAGATACGCAGTATTTT. This gives the protein CASSLLASPSGTDTQYF.

This chain links TRBV19 with TRBJ1-1, with D possibly TRBD1 on 6 matching bases. CDR1 and CDR2 from the germline V gene are LNHDA and SQIVND (reference sequence). CDR3 size: 13 residues. V was shortened by 10 bases and J by 10 bases, with 22 bases between the two germline ends. CDR3 coding DNA: TGTGCCATTGCACCGGGACACGGTTTGGGAGCTTTCTTT. Amino acids: CAIAPGHGLGAFF.

The V and J genes are TRBV7-8 and TRBJ2-5; 9 positions agree with TRBD1. The CDR3 is 15 residues long. The ends lost 5 bases at V and 4 bases at J; junction bases unmatched: 8. Germline V gene sequence: CDR1 SGHVS, CDR2 FQNEAQ. CDR3 bases: TGTGCCAGCAGCGCCACCGGGACAGGGCGAGAGACCCAGTACTTC. It specifies CASSATGTGRETQYF. The full variable domain, completed using reference TRBV7-8 and TRBJ2-5, is GAGVSQSPRYKVAKRGQDVALRCDPISGHVSLFWYQQALGQGPEFLTYFQNEAQLDKSGLPSDRFFAERPEGSVSTLKIQRTQQEDSAVYLCASSATGTGRETQYFGPGTRLLVL.